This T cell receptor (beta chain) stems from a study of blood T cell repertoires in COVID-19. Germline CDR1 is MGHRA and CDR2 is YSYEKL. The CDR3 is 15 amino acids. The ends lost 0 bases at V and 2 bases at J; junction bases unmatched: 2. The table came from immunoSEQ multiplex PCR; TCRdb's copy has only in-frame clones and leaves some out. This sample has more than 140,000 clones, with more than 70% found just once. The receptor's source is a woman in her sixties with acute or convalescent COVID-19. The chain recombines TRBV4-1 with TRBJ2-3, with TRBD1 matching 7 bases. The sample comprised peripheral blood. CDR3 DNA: TGCGCCAGCAGCCAAGACCAGGGGGTCACAGATACGCAGTATTTT. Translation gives CASSQDQGVTDTQYF.